This TCR beta chain appears in the sequencing data of a study of blood T cell repertoires in COVID-19 (dated by TCRdb to about 2020). Background on the whole study: Samples from collaborators originated in the United States, Italy and Spain and spanned both the acute and convalescent phases of COVID-19. The prospective study material was composed of cDNA or gDNA derived from T cells, B-cell-depleted T cells, or PBMCs. The dataset comprised deeply sampled blood TCRbeta repertoires from subjects exposed to, actively infected with, or recovered from COVID-19. The repertoires were made available in a free public database intended to serve as a resource for research on the immune response to SARS-CoV-2. The samples were drawn from two sources: the first 160 participants of the ongoing ImmuneRACE study, and 1,200 or so subjects contributed by 6 global collaborators. A de-identified subject ID, COVID-19 status, age in years and sex were almost always included in the sample metadata. HLA class I and class II types, where available, came from metadata supplied by the sample provider rather than from assay-based typing.

The immunoSEQ Assay, a bias-controlled multiplex PCR, was used to amplify TCRbeta CDR3 regions from genomic DNA. In the original analysis: Within the assay, amplification of reference gene primers was used to estimate how many nucleated cells each sample contained. Sequence reads were collapsed and filtered to measure the absolute abundance of every unique TCRbeta CDR3 rearrangement. For each sample, productive Simpson clonality was calculated as the square root of Simpson's diversity index over productive rearrangements. The table comes from immuneACCESS by way of TCRdb, which keeps in-frame sequences with V and J called. Part of the clones is missing from these tables; in studies checked, under half for an unresolved V gene and the rest for unknown reasons. The V and J calls and clone size come from that table; D and trimming were worked out from the DNA. This sample lists tens of thousands of clones; about 87% were detected once. The ten largest make up around 5.2% of the sample.

From its cysteine to its phenylalanine, the CDR3 spans 13 amino acids. Of all the DNA, just the CDR3 is kept, 39 bases in frame from base 1. V is pared back by 5 bases and J by 3 bases, with 13 bases lying between the germline termini. CDR1 SQVTM and CDR2 ANQGSEA are derived from the germline V gene. In this sample, this clone turned up a few times. Its binding antigen is unknown. No much larger clonotype is one base removed from it; base qualities were not supplied. Findings and caveats that apply to the study as a whole: The amount of clinical and demographic metadata varied by source and participant and was provided uncurated.

Whole blood was collected in K2EDTA tubes by collaborating institutions according to the institutions' own protocols. For TCRbeta analysis, collaborator samples were shipped as frozen whole blood, as isolated PBMCs, or as DNA extracted from either sample type. The chain uses TRBV29-1 and TRBJ1-2; the D region possibly corresponds to TRBD1 (6 bases align). Input material: peripheral blood. The clonotype originates from a man aged 40-49 years with acute or convalescent COVID-19. CDR3 sequence: CSVRGTGYYGYTF. At the DNA level, the sequence is TGCAGCGTTCGAGGAACAGGGTACTATGGCTACACCTTC. Here the CDR3 is joined to the reference TRBV29-1 and TRBJ1-2 genes, and the full variable domain is: SAVISQKPSRDICQRGTSLTIQCQVDSQVTMMFWYRQQPGQSLTLIATANQGSEATYESGFVIDKFPISRPNLTFSTLTVSNMSPEDSSIYLCSVRGTGYYGYTFGSGTRLTVV.